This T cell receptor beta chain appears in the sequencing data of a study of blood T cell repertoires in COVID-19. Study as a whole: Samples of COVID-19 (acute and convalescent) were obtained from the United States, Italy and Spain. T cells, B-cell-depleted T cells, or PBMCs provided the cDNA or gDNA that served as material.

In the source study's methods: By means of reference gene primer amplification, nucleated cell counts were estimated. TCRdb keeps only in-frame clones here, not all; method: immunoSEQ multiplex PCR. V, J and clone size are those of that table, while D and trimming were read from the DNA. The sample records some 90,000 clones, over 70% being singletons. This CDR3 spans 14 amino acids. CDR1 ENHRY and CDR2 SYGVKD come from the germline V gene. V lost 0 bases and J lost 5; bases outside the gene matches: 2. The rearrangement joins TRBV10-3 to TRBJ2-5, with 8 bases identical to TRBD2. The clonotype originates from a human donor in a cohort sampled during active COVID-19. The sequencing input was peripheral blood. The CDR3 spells CAISESVAGETQYF. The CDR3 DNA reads TGTGCCATCAGTGAGTCTGTAGCGGGGGAGACCCAGTACTTC.